Below, one T cell receptor (beta chain) is given with its context. The antigen remains unidentified. Use of 60 Vbeta and 13 Jbeta primers characterized the PCR. The method was immunoSEQ multiplex PCR; TCRdb's version includes in-frame clones alone and lacks a portion of them. The sample contains fewer than 150,000 clones, over 50% of which appear only once. The germline CDR1 and CDR2 sequences are MNHEY and SVGAGI. V dropped 8 bases and J dropped 4 bases, with 19 bases sitting between them. The CDR3 extends over 15 amino acids. This sample is part of a study of cytomegalovirus exposure and HLA in healthy donors. Findings of the study overall: With further analysis later on, most CMV-associated TCR beta chains appeared HLA-restricted. Earlier analysis yielded a pattern in which most TCR beta V segments were productive about 90% or about 30% of the time.

The CMV serostatus of this donor was not recorded. The chain links TRBV6-5 to TRBJ2-3; a possible D gene is TRBD2 (5 bases). The sample comprised PBMCs. The clonotype comes from a human donor in good health. The CDR3 DNA reads as TGTGCCAGCGGCCCTCTAGCACTTGAGGCAGATACGCAGTATTTT. It encodes CASGPLALEADTQYF.